A selection of T cell receptor beta chains follows, all from one sample in a study of patients and donors after allogeneic stem cell transplantation. One entry per CDR3 protein, called by TCRdb with MiXCR from the RT-PCR reads. The table lists roughly 880,000 distinct CDR3 sequences, over 15% of them singletons. Sequenced: blood, either unsorted or a sorted T cell fraction (not recorded which). The receptors were sampled from a human donor who was either an allogeneic HSCT recipient or a stem cell or donor lymphocyte infusion donor (not recorded which). It is not recorded whose cells these are; they may come from a transplant donor. CDR3s include the opening cysteine and the closing phenylalanine or tryptophan. A D gene is named only where the DNA matches it firmly. The listing skips clone size in some rows; elsewhere it reads once, few, many or a size class.

J gene	D gene	V gene	clone size	CDR3 protein	CDR3 DNA
TRBJ1-5	.	TRBV24-1	few	CATQDSGLSNQPQHF	TGTGCCACCCAAGACAGTGGCTTGAGCAATCAGCCCCAGCATTTT
TRBJ2-3	.	TRBV18	many	CASSPYRGDTQYF	TGTGCCAGCTCACCATATAGAGGGGATACGCAGTATTTT
TRBJ2-3	.	TRBV9	few	CASSVAEGRTTDTQYF	TGTGCCAGCAGCGTAGCTGAGGGACGGACCACGGATACGCAGTATTTT
TRBJ1-1	TRBD1	TRBV18	.	CASSQLQGVGDTEAFF	TGTGCCAGCTCACAGCTACAGGGGGTCGGTGACACTGAAGCTTTCTTT
TRBJ1-2	.	TRBV4-1	few	CASSPLGVYGYTF	TGCGCCAGCAGCCCCTTGGGCGTCTATGGCTACACCTTC
TRBJ2-2	.	TRBV4-1	.	CASSHPFPGRHTNANTGELFF	TGCGCCAGCAGCCACCCGTTTCCCGGCAGACACACCAACGCGAACACCGGGGAGCTGTTTTTT
TRBJ1-5	.	TRBV20-1	many	CSASRAGRNNQPQHF	TGCAGTGCTTCTCGGGCAGGGCGGAACAATCAGCCCCAGCATTTT
TRBJ1-1	TRBD1	TRBV4-1	few	CASSQPRQGATEAFF	TGCGCCAGCAGCCAACCAAGACAGGGGGCTACTGAAGCTTTCTTT
TRBJ1-2	.	TRBV10-3	.	CAIRTGGQGTLDYGYTF	TGTGCCATCAGGACGGGCGGCCAGGGTACTCTAGACTATGGCTACACCTTC
TRBJ2-7	.	TRBV5-1	few	CASSFLTAYSYEQYF	TGCGCCAGCAGCTTCTTGACAGCCTACTCCTACGAGCAGTACTTC
TRBJ2-2	.	TRBV12-3/TRBV12-4	few	CASTGQWGTGELFF	TGTGCCAGCACGGGGCAGTGGGGCACCGGGGAGCTGTTTTTT
TRBJ1-3	TRBD1	TRBV12-3/TRBV12-4	.	CASSPGTGGRNTIYF	TGTGCCAGCAGCCCAGGGACAGGTGGAAGAAACACCATATATTTT
TRBJ1-2	.	TRBV20-1	.	CSASTSGGSYGYTF	TGCAGTGCTAGTACCTCGGGGGGGAGTTATGGCTACACCTTC
TRBJ2-7	.	TRBV4-2	few	CASSQEVVAVKQYF	TGTGCCAGCAGCCAAGAGGTGGTAGCGGTAAAGCAGTACTTC
TRBJ2-3	TRBD2	TRBV24-1	many	CATSDRTSGSTDTQYF	TGTGCCACCAGTGATCGGACTAGCGGGAGTACAGATACGCAGTATTTT
TRBJ1-1	TRBD1	TRBV25-1	.	CASSMGTGAPNTEAFF	TGTGCCAGCAGTATGGGGACAGGGGCACCGAACACTGAAGCTTTCTTT
TRBJ2-1	.	TRBV29-1	few	CSVDFLDNAYGDEQFF	TGCAGCGTTGATTTCTTGGACAACGCCTACGGGGATGAGCAGTTCTTC
TRBJ2-5	TRBD2	TRBV12-3/TRBV12-4	few	CASSLGSGRALETQYF	TGTGCCAGCAGTTTAGGTAGCGGGAGGGCTCTAGAGACCCAGTACTTC
TRBJ2-2	.	TRBV2	few	CASRAQNTGELFF	TGTGCCAGCCGGGCCCAAAACACCGGGGAGCTGTTTTTT
TRBJ2-3	TRBD2	TRBV10-3	few	CAISRTSGGDTDTQYF	TGTGCCATCAGTAGGACTAGCGGGGGGGACACAGATACGCAGTATTTT
TRBJ2-3	.	TRBV5-1	few	CASSFQESTDTQYF	TGCGCCAGCAGCTTCCAGGAGAGCACAGATACGCAGTATTTT
TRBJ1-1	.	TRBV6-5	.	CASSYGGANTEAFF	TGTGCCAGCAGTTACGGGGGAGCGAACACTGAAGCTTTCTTT
TRBJ2-3	TRBD1	TRBV6-5	few	CASSYGTGDTDTQYF	TGTGCCAGCAGTTACGGGACAGGAGACACAGATACGCAGTATTTT
TRBJ2-5	.	TRBV4-2	few	CASSRIADPEETQYF	TGTGCCAGCAGTCGTATAGCTGACCCAGAAGAGACCCAGTACTTC
TRBJ1-1	TRBD1	TRBV6-1	.	CASSPPDRDFTEAFF	TGTGCCAGCAGTCCTCCGGACAGGGACTTCACTGAAGCTTTCTTT